This entry lists 19 T cell receptor beta chains sequenced from one sample in a study of shared clonotypes between healthy human individuals. Sequencing used immunoSEQ multiplex PCR; TCRdb keeps in-frame clones, though not all of them. This sample has roughly 2,500,000 clones; 90% to 95% occur once, and the top ten carry about 0.34%. Sequenced material: naive CD4+ T cells from PBMCs. Subset indicated: CD45RA+ positively selected. These receptors were collected from a young man in good health. Some clones in this sample may be carry-over from other donors' samples.

The chain carries TRBV4-1 and TRBJ1-3; no clear D. The V end was cut by 3 bases, the J end by 0 bases, with 21 bases between. Germline assignment: CDR1 MGHRA and CDR2 YSYEKL. The CDR3 runs to 19 residues. CDR3 coding DNA: TGCGCCAGCAGCCATAGGTCATCTCACGACACATCCTCTGGAAACACCATATATTTT. As protein: CASSHRSSHDTSSGNTIYF.

The chain uses TRBV5-1 and TRBJ2-1; possibly TRBD2 for D (6 bases). V was pared by 0 bases and J by 2 bases, with 9 bases between. The CDR3 spans 15 residues. Germline V gene lookup returns CDR1 SGHRS and CDR2 YFSETQ. The DNA for the CDR3 is TGCGCCAGCAGCTTGGCGGGGGAAGCCTACAATGAGCAGTTCTTC. Amino acids: CASSLAGEAYNEQFF.

The chain combines TRBV10-3 with TRBJ2-1; 11 bases agree with TRBD2. This CDR3 has 15 amino acids. After removal of 6 bases from V and 7 bases from J, the junction contained 8 bases not matched to a gene. In germline, CDR1 is ENHRY, CDR2 SYGVKD. As DNA, the CDR3 is TGTGCCATCAGCTACACTAGCGGGAGTTGGAATGAGCAGTTCTTC. Residues: CAISYTSGSWNEQFF.

The chain couples TRBV20-1 to TRBJ1-2, with a weak D call TRBD1 (5 bases). The germline CDR1 and CDR2 sequences are DFQATT and SNEGSKA (reference sequence). V lost 6 bases, J lost 7 bases, and 9 bases lay in between. The CDR3 extends over 10 amino acids. As DNA, the CDR3 is TGCAGTGCCAGGGACTTTGGCTACACCTTC. Translating gives CSARDFGYTF.

The V gene is TRBV11-1, the J gene TRBJ1-3; D call uncertain. The CDR3 consists of 14 residues. Trimming left V 3 bases short and J 0 bases short, with 6 bases between. Germline lookup yields CDR1 SGHAT and CDR2 FQDESV (reference sequence). The chain's CDR3 is CASSFWDSGNTIYF. In DNA, the CDR3 is TGTGCCAGCAGCTTTTGGGACTCTGGAAACACCATATATTTT.

The chain combines TRBV29-1 with TRBJ2-3; a weak D match, TRBD2 (5 bases). The CDR3 loop spans 14 amino acids. The V gene's germline CDR1 is SQVTM and CDR2 ANQGSEA. V lost 7 bases, J lost 2 bases, and 16 bases lay in between. CDR3 coding DNA: TGCAGCGGGAAGGTAGGCGGGCCCACAGATACGCAGTATTTT. Encoded protein: CSGKVGGPTDTQYF.

The chain combines TRBV7-2 with TRBJ2-3, with a tentative D call TRBD1 (6 bases). CDR3 size: 16 residues. The germline gives CDR1 SGHTA, CDR2 FQGNSA. V lost 2 bases and J 4 bases, leaving 16 bases between the germline ends. DNA of the CDR3: TGTGCCAGCAGCTTAACGGTGGGAGCAGGGGCAGATACGCAGTATTTT. This translates into CASSLTVGAGADTQYF. The full variable domain, rest sourced from reference TRBV7-2 and TRBJ2-3, is GAGVSQSPSNKVTEKGKDVELRCDPISGHTALYWYRQSLGQGLEFLIYFQGNSAPDKSGLPSDRFSAERTGGSVSTLTIQRTQQEDSAVYLCASSLTVGAGADTQYFGPGTRLTVL.

This clone was seen only once. The chain recombines TRBV5-4 with TRBJ2-7; D is undetermined. CDR1 and CDR2 from the germline V gene are SGHNT and YYREEE (reference sequence). This CDR3 region has 12 residues. Trimming left V 5 bases short and J 1 base short, with 7 bases between. The CDR3 sequence: CASRSPSYEQYF. In DNA, the CDR3 is TGTGCCAGCAGATCTCCTTCCTACGAGCAGTACTTC.

The chain links TRBV6-5 to TRBJ1-2; 7 bases are shared with TRBD1. The CDR3 totals 14 residues. Trimming at V came to 5 bases and at J to 4 bases, leaving 7 bases not matched to a gene. The V gene's germline CDR1 is MNHEY and CDR2 SVGAGI. In DNA form, the CDR3 reads TGTGCCAGCAGTGCGACAGGGCCGCCCTATGGCTACACCTTC. It codes for CASSATGPPYGYTF.

The rearrangement uses TRBV19 and TRBJ2-7, with 9 bases lining up with TRBD1. The CDR3 length is 12 residues. Germline values: CDR1 LNHDA, CDR2 SQIVND (reference sequence). After removal of 10 bases from V and 2 bases from J, the junction contained 3 bases not matched to a gene. CDR3 DNA: TGTGCCACCAGGGACAGGGCCTACGAGCAGTACTTC. Protein sequence: CATRDRAYEQYF.

The CDR3 protein is CASSQDDRVETEAFF. In DNA form, the CDR3 reads TGTGCCAGCAGCCAAGACGACAGGGTAGAAACTGAAGCTTTCTTT. The rearrangement uses TRBV4-2 and TRBJ1-1; TRBD1 agrees at 7 bases. Germline CDR1 and CDR2: LGHNA and YNFKEQ. The CDR3 runs to 15 residues. V shed 0 bases and J 5 bases; nucleotides not matched to a gene: 6.

The chain employs TRBV28 and TRBJ2-2, with D perhaps given as TRBD1 or TRBD2 (5 bases each). Germline CDR1 and CDR2: MDHEN and SYDVKM. This CDR3 contains 12 residues. V gave up 3 bases and J gave up 9 bases, with 8 bases separating them. The CDR3 spells CASSLGERELFF. The DNA of the CDR3 is TGTGCCAGCAGTTTGGGGGAGAGGGAGCTGTTTTTT.

The chain recombines TRBV28 with TRBJ1-1, with TRBD1 as a possible D gene (6 bases). The CDR3 totals 15 residues. Germline assignment: CDR1 MDHEN and CDR2 SYDVKM. V was cut by 6 bases and J by 0 bases, with 14 bases left in between. CDR3 in DNA: TGTGCCAGCAGCGGAGCGGACAGCATGAACACTGAAGCTTTCTTT. Its protein product is CASSGADSMNTEAFF.

The chain is built from TRBV7-9 and TRBJ1-5, with D possibly being TRBD1 (6 bases). In germline, CDR1 is SEHNR, CDR2 FQNEAQ (reference sequence). CDR3 length: 15 amino acids. The ends were cut back, 5 bases at V and 3 bases at J, with 14 bases in the middle. The CDR3 DNA reads TGTGCCAGCAGCGCCGAACAGGGACCCAATCAGCCCCAGCATTTT. Translation: CASSAEQGPNQPQHF.

As for this clone: The sample holds other DNA sequences that translate to the same CDR3. V gene TRBV11-2 combines with J gene TRBJ2-7, with 11 bases identical to TRBD2. The J segment lost 3 bases and the V segment lost 7 bases, leaving 5 bases of the junction unmatched. This CDR3 spans 14 amino acids. The germline CDR1 and CDR2 sequences are SGHAT and FQNNGV. The CDR3 protein is CASTLTSGSYEQYF. DNA of the CDR3: TGTGCCAGCACCCTAACTAGCGGGAGCTACGAGCAGTACTTC. Drawing the rest from reference TRBV11-2 and TRBJ2-7, the complete variable domain is EAGVAQSPRYKIIEKRQSVAFWCNPISGHATLYWYQQILGQGPKLLIQFQNNGVVDDSQLPKDRFSAERLKGVDSTLKIQPAKLEDSAVYLCASTLTSGSYEQYFGPGTRLTVT.

The V gene is TRBV11-3, the J gene TRBJ2-7; TRBD1 aligns across 7 bases. Germline V gene lookup returns CDR1 SGHNT and CDR2 YENEEA. J was trimmed by 0 bases and V by 5 bases; bases with no gene match: 7. There are 15 residues in the CDR3. The CDR3 sequence is CASSPGQRVSYEQYF. Here the CDR3 DNA reads TGTGCCAGCAGCCCGGGACAGAGGGTCTCCTACGAGCAGTACTTC.

This clone appeared a few times. This chain joins TRBV4-1 and TRBJ1-4; D is undetermined. The CDR3 length is 15 residues. Germline CDR1 is MGHRA and CDR2 is YSYEKL. V gave up 1 base and J gave up 11 bases, with 17 bases separating them. DNA for the CDR3: TGCGCCAGCAGCCAAGTCGTGGGCGAATATGGGAAACTGTTTTTT. Translation gives CASSQVVGEYGKLFF.

In its sample, this clone was seen once. The chain carries TRBV11-3 and TRBJ2-1; the match to TRBD2 covers 14 bases. The CDR3 is 19 residues long. V lost 5 bases to trimming and J lost 0 bases; unmatched junction nucleotides: 9. Germline-derived CDR1 and CDR2 are SGHNT and YENEEA. CDR3 residues: CASSESGTSGSSSYNEQFF. CDR3 DNA: TGTGCCAGCAGCGAGAGCGGGACTAGCGGGAGTAGCTCCTACAATGAGCAGTTCTTC.

The chain combines TRBV4-2 with TRBJ2-1, with D unclear. CDR1 LGHNA and CDR2 YNFKEQ come from the germline V gene. Trimming pared 5 bases from V and 10 bases from J, leaving 18 bases between. The CDR3 contains 14 residues. CDR3 in DNA: TGTGCCAGCAGCTACCAAGAGGTGCAAGGCGAGCAGTTCTTC. This sequence encodes CASSYQEVQGEQFF.